This passage covers 3 T cell receptor beta chains from one sample sequenced in a study of blood T cell repertoires in COVID-19 (dated by TCRdb to about 2020). The library was prepared using the immunoSEQ multiplex PCR assay. Not all clones reach the TCRdb copy of this immuneACCESS table, which keeps in-frame sequences only. Checked studies attribute under half of the gap to unresolved V genes and leave the rest unexplained. Present in this sample are 150,000 to 200,000 clones, 88% of which were seen just once. The ten largest clones add up to 3.5% to 4.5% of the sample. The sequenced sample was peripheral blood. These receptor sequences come from a human donor in a cohort sampled during active COVID-19.

This sequence joins TRBV10-2 and TRBJ2-2, with 12 bases identical to TRBD2. J was trimmed by 7 bases and V by 5 bases; bases with no gene match: 8. The germline CDR1 and CDR2 sequences are WSHSY and SAAADI. The CDR3 is made up of 16 amino acids. DNA of the CDR3: TGCGCCAGCAGTACTAGCGGGGGGCCGGTCAGCGGGGAGCTGTTTTTT. It codes for CASSTSGGPVSGELFF.

The chain joins TRBV19 to TRBJ1-5; TRBD1 matches 7 bases. The V segment lost 3 bases and the J segment 0 bases; nucleotides outside the gene matches: 8. The germline gives CDR1 LNHDA, CDR2 SQIVND (reference sequence). This CDR3 has 17 amino acids. This chain's CDR3 is CASSIRQGGYSNQPQHF. The CDR3 nucleotides are TGTGCCAGTAGTATCCGCCAGGGGGGATATAGCAATCAGCCCCAGCATTTT.

The chain combines TRBV6-5 with TRBJ2-7; the D gene is possibly TRBD2 (6 bases). V lost 0 bases, J lost 5 bases, and 8 bases lay in between. In germline, CDR1 is MNHEY, CDR2 SVGAGI. The CDR3 covers 13 residues. The CDR3 nucleotides are TGTGCCAGCAGTTACTCGAGACTAGACGAGCAGTACTTC. This codes for CASSYSRLDEQYF.